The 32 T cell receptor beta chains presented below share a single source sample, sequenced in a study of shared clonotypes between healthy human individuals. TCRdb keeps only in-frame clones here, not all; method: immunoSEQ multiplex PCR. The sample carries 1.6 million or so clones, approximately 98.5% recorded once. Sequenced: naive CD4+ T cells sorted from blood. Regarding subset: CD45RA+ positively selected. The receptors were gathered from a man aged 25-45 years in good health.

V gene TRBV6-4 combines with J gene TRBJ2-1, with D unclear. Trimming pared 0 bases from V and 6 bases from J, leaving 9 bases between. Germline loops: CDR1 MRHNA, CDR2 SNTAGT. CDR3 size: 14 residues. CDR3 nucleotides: TGTGCCAGCAGTGACTCCTACGCAACCAATGAGCAGTTCTTC. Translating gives CASSDSYATNEQFF.

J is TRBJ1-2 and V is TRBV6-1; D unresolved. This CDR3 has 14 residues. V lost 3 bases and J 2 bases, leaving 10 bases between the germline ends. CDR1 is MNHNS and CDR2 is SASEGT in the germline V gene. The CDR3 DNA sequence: TGTGCCAGCAGTGATCAAGGATCAAACTATGGCTACACCTTC. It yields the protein CASSDQGSNYGYTF.

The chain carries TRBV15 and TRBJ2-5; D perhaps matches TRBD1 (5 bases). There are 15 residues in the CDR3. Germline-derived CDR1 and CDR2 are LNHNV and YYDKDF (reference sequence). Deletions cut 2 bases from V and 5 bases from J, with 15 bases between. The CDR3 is CATSRTGPPGETQYF. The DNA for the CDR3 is TGTGCCACCAGCAGAACAGGCCCCCCTGGGGAGACCCAGTACTTC.

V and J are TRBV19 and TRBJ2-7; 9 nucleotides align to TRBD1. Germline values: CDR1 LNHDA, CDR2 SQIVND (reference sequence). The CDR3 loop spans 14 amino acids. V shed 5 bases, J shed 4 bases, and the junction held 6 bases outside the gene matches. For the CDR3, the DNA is TGTGCCAGTAGTGTCGGGACAGGGTCTTACGAGCAGTACTTC. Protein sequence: CASSVGTGSYEQYF.

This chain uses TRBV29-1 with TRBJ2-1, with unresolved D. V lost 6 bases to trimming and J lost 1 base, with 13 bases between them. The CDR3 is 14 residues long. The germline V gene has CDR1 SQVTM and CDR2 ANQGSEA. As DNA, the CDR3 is TGCAGCGTCGGGTCTGGCCAATCCTACAATGAGCAGTTCTTC. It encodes CSVGSGQSYNEQFF.

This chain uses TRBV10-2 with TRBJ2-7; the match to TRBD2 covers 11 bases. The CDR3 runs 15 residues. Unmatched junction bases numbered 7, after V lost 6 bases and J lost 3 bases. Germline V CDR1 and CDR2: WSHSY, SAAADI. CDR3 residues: CASRLTSGEYYEQYF. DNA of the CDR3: TGCGCCAGCAGACTGACTAGCGGGGAATACTACGAGCAGTACTTC.

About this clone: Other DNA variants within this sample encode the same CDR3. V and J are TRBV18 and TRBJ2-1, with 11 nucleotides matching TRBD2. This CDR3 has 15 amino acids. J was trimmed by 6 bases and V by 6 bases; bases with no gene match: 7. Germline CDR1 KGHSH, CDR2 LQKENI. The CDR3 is CASSPLAGGGNEQFF. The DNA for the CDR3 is TGTGCCAGCTCTCCTCTAGCGGGAGGAGGCAATGAGCAGTTCTTC. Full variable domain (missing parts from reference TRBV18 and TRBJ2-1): NAGVMQNPRHLVRRRGQEARLRCSPMKGHSHVYWYRQLPEEGLKFMVYLQKENIIDESGMPKERFSAEFPKEGPSILRIQQVVRGDSAAYFCASSPLAGGGNEQFFGPGTRLTVL.

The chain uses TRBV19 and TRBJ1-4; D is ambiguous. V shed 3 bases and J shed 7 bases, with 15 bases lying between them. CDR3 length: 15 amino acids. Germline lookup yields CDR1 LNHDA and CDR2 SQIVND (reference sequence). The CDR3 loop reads CASSMGDSILEKLFF. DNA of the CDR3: TGTGCCAGTAGTATGGGAGATTCAATACTTGAAAAACTGTTTTTT.

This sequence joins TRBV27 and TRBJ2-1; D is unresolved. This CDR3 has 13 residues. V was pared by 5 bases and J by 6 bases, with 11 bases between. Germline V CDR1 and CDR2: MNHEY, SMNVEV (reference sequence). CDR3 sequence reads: CASSLNYVNEQFF. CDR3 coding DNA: TGTGCCAGCAGTCTCAACTACGTCAATGAGCAGTTCTTC.

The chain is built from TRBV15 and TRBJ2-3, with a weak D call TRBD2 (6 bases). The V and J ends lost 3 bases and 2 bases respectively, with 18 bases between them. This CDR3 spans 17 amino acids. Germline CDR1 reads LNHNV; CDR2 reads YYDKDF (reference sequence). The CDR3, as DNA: TGTGCCACCAGCAGCCCCCTCTTACCGGGAGCCACAGATACGCAGTATTTT. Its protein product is CATSSPLLPGATDTQYF.

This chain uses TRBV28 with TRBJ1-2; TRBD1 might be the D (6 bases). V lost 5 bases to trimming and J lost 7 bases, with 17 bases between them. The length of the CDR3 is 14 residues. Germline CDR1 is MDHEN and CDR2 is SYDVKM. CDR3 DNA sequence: TGTGCCAGCAGTCCAAGCCCCAGGGGCGGTGGCTACACCTTC. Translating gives CASSPSPRGGGYTF.

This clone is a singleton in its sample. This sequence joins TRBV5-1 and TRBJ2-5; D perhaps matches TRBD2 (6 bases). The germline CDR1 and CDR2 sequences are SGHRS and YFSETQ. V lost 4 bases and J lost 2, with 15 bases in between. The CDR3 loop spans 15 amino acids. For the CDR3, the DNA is TGCGCCAGCAGCCTCAGGGTAGGGACTCAAGAGACCCAGTACTTC. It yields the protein CASSLRVGTQETQYF.

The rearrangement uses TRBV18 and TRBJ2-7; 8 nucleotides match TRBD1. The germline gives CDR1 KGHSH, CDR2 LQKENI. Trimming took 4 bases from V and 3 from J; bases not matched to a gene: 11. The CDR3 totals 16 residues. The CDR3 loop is CASSRELRTGSYEQYF. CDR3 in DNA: TGTGCCAGCTCACGGGAACTTCGGACAGGGAGCTACGAGCAGTACTTC.

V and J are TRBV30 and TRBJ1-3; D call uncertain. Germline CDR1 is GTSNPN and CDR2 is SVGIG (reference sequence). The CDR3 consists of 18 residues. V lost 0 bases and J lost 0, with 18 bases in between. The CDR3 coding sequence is TGTGCCTGGAGTGTACGTGTTGGTCGAGGGCTCTCTGGAAACACCATATATTTT. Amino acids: CAWSVRVGRGLSGNTIYF. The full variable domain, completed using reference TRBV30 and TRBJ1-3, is SQTIHQWPATLVQPVGSPLSLECTVEGTSNPNLYWYRQAAGRGLQLLFYSVGIGQISSEVPQNLSASRPQDRQFILSSKKLLLSDSGFYLCAWSVRVGRGLSGNTIYFGEGSWLTVV.

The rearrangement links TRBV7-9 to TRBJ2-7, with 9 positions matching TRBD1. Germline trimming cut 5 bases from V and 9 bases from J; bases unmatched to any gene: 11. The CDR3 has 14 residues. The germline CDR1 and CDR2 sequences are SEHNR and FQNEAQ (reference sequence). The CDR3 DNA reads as TGTGCCAGCAGCCCGGTCGGGACAGGGACTGTGCAGTACTTC. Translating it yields CASSPVGTGTVQYF.

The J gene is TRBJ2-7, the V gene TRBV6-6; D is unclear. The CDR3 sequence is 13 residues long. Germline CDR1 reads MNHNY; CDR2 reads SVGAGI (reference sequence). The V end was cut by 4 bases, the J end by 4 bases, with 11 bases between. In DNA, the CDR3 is TGTGCCAGCAGTTTTGACGGAATATACGAGCAGTACTTC. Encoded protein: CASSFDGIYEQYF.

The CDR3 DNA reads as TGTGCCAGCAGCTTAGTCGGCGCGGGAGGAGCCTACGAGCAGTACTTC. Residues: CASSLVGAGGAYEQYF. The chain recombines TRBV7-2 with TRBJ2-7, with 8 positions matching TRBD2. Germline CDR1 is SGHTA and CDR2 is FQGNSA. Unmatched junction bases numbered 7, after V lost 1 base and J lost 2 bases. The CDR3 loop spans 16 amino acids. The variable domain in full, completed from reference TRBV7-2 and TRBJ2-7, reads GAGVSQSPSNKVTEKGKDVELRCDPISGHTALYWYRQSLGQGLEFLIYFQGNSAPDKSGLPSDRFSAERTGGSVSTLTIQRTQQEDSAVYLCASSLVGAGGAYEQYFGPGTRLTVT.

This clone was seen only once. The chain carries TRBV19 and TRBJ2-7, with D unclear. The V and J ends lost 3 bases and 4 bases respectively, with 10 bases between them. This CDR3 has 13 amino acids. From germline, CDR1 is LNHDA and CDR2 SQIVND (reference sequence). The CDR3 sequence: CASSIQTYYEQYF. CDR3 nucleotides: TGTGCCAGTAGTATCCAAACCTATTACGAGCAGTACTTC.

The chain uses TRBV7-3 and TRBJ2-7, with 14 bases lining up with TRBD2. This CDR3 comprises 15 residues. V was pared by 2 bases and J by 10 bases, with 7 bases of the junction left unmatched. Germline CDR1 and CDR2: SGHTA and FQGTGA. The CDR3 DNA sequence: TGTGCCAGCAGCTTACTGGGACTAGCGGGAGAAGATCAGTACTTC. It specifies CASSLLGLAGEDQYF.

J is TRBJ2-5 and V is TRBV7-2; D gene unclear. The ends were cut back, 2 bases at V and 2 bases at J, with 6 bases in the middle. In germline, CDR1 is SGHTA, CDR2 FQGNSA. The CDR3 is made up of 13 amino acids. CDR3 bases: TGTGCCAGCAGCTTATTGTGGCAAGAGACCCAGTACTTC. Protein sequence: CASSLLWQETQYF.

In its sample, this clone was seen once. The CDR3 bases are TGTGCCAGCACTGCCTCTGGGGCCAACGTCCTGACTTTC. Its protein is CASTASGANVLTF. V gene TRBV7-6 combines with J gene TRBJ2-6; unclear D gene. The CDR3 loop spans 13 amino acids. Trimming removed 7 bases at V and 0 bases at J, with 4 bases between. Germline V gene sequence: CDR1 SGHVS, CDR2 FNYEAQ.

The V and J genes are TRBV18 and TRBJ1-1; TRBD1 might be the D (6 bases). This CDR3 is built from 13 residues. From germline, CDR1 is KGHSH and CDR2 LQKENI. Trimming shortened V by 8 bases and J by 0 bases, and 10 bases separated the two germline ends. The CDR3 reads CASLGGLNTEAFF. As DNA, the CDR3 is TGTGCCAGCCTGGGGGGGCTGAACACTGAAGCTTTCTTT.

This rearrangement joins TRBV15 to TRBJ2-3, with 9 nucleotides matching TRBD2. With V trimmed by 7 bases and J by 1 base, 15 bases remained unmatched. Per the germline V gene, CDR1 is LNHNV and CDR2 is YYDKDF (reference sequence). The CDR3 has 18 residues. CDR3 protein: CATTSGRSGSSGTDTQYF. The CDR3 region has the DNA TGTGCCACCACATCGGGGCGTAGCGGGAGTTCAGGCACAGATACGCAGTATTTT.

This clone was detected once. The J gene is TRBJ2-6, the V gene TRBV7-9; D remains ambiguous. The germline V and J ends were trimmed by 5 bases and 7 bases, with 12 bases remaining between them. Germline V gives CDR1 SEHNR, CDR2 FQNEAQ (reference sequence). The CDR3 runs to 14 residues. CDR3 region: CASSHPRVANVLTF. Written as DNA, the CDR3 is TGTGCCAGCAGCCACCCCCGGGTCGCCAACGTCCTGACTTTC. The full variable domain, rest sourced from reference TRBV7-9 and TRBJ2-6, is DTGVSQNPRHKITKRGQNVTFRCDPISEHNRLYWYRQTLGQGPEFLTYFQNEAQLEKSRLLSDRFSAERPKGSFSTLEIQRTEQGDSAMYLCASSHPRVANVLTFGAGSRLTVL.

CDR3 residues: CASSYRQRAGSGELFF. CDR3 sequence (DNA): TGTGCCAGCAGCTACCGACAGAGGGCTGGATCCGGGGAGCTGTTTTTT. The chain uses TRBV7-2 and TRBJ2-2; D may match TRBD1 or TRBD2 (5 bases each). V dropped 4 bases and J dropped 6 bases, with 18 bases sitting between them. CDR1 is SGHTA, CDR2 FQGNSA, per germline. The CDR3 has 16 amino acids.

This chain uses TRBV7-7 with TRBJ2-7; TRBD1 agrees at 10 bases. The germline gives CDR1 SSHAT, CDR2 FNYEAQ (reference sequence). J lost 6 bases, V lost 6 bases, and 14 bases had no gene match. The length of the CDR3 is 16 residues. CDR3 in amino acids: CASRPLPGTGVFEQYF. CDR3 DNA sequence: TGTGCCAGCAGGCCCCTCCCCGGGACAGGGGTCTTCGAGCAGTACTTC.

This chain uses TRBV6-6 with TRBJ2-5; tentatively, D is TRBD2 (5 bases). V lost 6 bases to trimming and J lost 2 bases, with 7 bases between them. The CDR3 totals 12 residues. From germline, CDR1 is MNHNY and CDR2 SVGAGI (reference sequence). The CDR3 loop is CASRLGQETQYF. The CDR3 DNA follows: TGTGCCAGCAGACTAGGGCAAGAGACCCAGTACTTC.

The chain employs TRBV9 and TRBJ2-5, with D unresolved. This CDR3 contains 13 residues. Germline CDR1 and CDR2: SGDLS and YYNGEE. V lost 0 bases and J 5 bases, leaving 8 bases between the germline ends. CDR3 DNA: TGTGCCAGCAGCGTAGTATCCCGGGAGACCCAGTACTTC. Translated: CASSVVSRETQYF.

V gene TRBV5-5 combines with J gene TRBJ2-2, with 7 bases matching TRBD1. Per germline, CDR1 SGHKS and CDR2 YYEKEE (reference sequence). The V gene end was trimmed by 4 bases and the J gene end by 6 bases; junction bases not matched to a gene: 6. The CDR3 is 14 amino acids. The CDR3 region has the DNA TGTGCCAGCAGCAAAGACAGGGAATCCGGGGAGCTGTTTTTT. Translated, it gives CASSKDRESGELFF.

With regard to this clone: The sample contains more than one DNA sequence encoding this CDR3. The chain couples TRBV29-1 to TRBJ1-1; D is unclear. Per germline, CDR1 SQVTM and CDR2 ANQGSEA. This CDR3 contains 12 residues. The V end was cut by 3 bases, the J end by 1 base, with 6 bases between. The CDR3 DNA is TGCAGCGTTGAGGGGTGGAACACTGAAGCTTTCTTT. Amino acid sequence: CSVEGWNTEAFF.

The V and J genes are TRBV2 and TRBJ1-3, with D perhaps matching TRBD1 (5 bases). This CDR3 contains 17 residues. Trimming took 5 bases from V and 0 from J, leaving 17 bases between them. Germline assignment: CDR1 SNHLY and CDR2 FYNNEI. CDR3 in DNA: TGTGCCAGCAGTAGGGGCGGACAACCGACCTCTGGAAACACCATATATTTT. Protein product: CASSRGGQPTSGNTIYF.

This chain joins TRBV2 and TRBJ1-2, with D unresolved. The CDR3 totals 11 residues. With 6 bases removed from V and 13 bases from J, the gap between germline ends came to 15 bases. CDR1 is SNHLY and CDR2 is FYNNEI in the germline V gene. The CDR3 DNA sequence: TGTGCCAGCAGCACCGTCAGGAGCTGCACCTTC. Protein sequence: CASSTVRSCTF.